This T cell receptor beta chain derives from a study of control samples from healthy donors and cancer patients. This clone appeared a few times. CDR3 length: 14 residues. Deletions cut 0 bases from V and 3 bases from J, with 8 bases between. Germline V gene data show CDR1 as MGHRA and CDR2 as YSYEKL. The data were produced by immunoSEQ multiplex PCR, yet TCRdb's version contains in-frame clones alone and is incomplete. The sample lists about 160,000 clones, about 90% occurring once. The rearrangement uses TRBV4-1 and TRBJ1-2; weak D call: TRBD1 (5 bases). Source material: blood. This receptor was taken from a woman in her twenties or thirties in good health. The CDR3 loop reads CASSQDPQDYGYTF. The CDR3 coding sequence is TGCGCCAGCAGCCAAGATCCACAGGACTATGGCTACACCTTC.